This entry lists 28 T cell receptor beta chains sequenced from one sample in a study of long-term antiretroviral therapy in people with HIV. The immunoSEQ assay was v3.0, run at survey level. Sequencing used immunoSEQ multiplex PCR; TCRdb keeps in-frame clones, though not all of them. The data contain about 40,000 clones, around 85% of them singletons. Sequences were derived from unsorted PBMCs, sampled 1.2 years after starting antiretroviral therapy. Receptors originate from a woman between 50 and 59 years old with HIV.

This chain connects TRBV5-1 to TRBJ2-1, with 7 bases lining up with TRBD1. With V trimmed by 4 bases and J by 0 bases, 7 bases remained unmatched. CDR1 and CDR2 from the germline V gene are SGHRS and YFSETQ. The CDR3 is made up of 16 amino acids. The CDR3 here is CASSNTGVSSYNEQFF. The CDR3 coding sequence is TGCGCCAGCAGCAATACAGGGGTCAGCTCCTACAATGAGCAGTTCTTC.

This clone was seen only a few times. This chain links TRBV2 with TRBJ1-5; 9 bases line up with TRBD1. This CDR3 has 14 residues. Germline V lookup: CDR1 SNHLY, CDR2 FYNNEI. The V and J ends lost 7 bases and 5 bases, in that order; junction bases with no gene match: 6. In DNA form, the CDR3 reads TGTGCCAGCAAGACGGACAGGGGCTATCAGCCCCAGCATTTT. This codes for CASKTDRGYQPQHF.

This clone was observed a single time. The V gene is TRBV7-9, the J gene TRBJ2-1, with 11 bases that match TRBD2. The ends lost 4 bases at V and 4 bases at J; junction bases unmatched: 9. The CDR3 length is 17 residues. Germline CDR1 is SEHNR and CDR2 is FQNEAQ (reference sequence). The CDR3 DNA sequence: TGTGCCAGCAGCTCCTGGGAGTCTAGCGGGGGGTACAATGAGCAGTTCTTC. Amino acid sequence: CASSSWESSGGYNEQFF.

The chain combines TRBV7-9 with TRBJ1-1; weak D call: TRBD1 (5 bases). V was trimmed by 1 base and J by 3 bases, leaving 12 bases between them. Germline CDR1 reads SEHNR; CDR2 reads FQNEAQ (reference sequence). This CDR3 region has 15 residues. The CDR3 bases are TGTGCCAGCAGCTTAGGAGGACAAGGGGACACTGAAGCTTTCTTT. This codes for CASSLGGQGDTEAFF.

The chain has TRBV6-5 and TRBJ1-1; D not resolved. The CDR3 runs to 11 residues. Germline assignment: CDR1 MNHEY and CDR2 SVGAGI. V was trimmed by 6 bases and J by 2 bases, leaving 4 bases between them. CDR3 sequence reads: CASSGNTEAFF. The CDR3 DNA reads TGTGCCAGCAGCGGCAACACTGAAGCTTTCTTT.

This clone showed up just once. The chain joins TRBV5-4 to TRBJ2-1; D is unclear. Trimming left V 3 bases short and J 5 bases short, with 9 bases between. Germline V gene data show CDR1 as SGHNT and CDR2 as YYREEE (reference sequence). This CDR3 region has 13 residues. For the CDR3, the DNA is TGTGCCAGCAGCTCGGCAAGGAACAATGAGCAGTTCTTC. Translated, it gives CASSSARNNEQFF.

This chain uses TRBV19 with TRBJ1-5; the match to TRBD1 covers 10 bases. The CDR3 is 12 amino acids. Germline CDR1 is LNHDA and CDR2 is SQIVND (reference sequence). With V trimmed by 6 bases and J by 16 bases, 9 bases remained unmatched. The CDR3: CASSPGQGIKHF. In DNA, the CDR3 is TGTGCCAGTAGCCCGGGACAGGGGATCAAACATTTT.

The rearrangement links TRBV4-3 to TRBJ1-2, with TRBD1 as a possible D gene (5 bases). The germline gives CDR1 LGHNA, CDR2 YSLEER. V was pared by 3 bases and J by 8 bases, with 16 bases between. There are 14 residues in the CDR3. CDR3 coding DNA: TGCGCCAGCAGCCAGGGACTCTCGAGTCAGGGCTACACCTTC. Its protein product is CASSQGLSSQGYTF.

V usage is TRBV27 and J usage is TRBJ1-6, with a possible D match to TRBD1 (5 bases). The CDR3 is made up of 15 amino acids. The germline V and J ends were trimmed by 8 bases and 9 bases, with 20 bases remaining between them. CDR1 and CDR2 (germline): MNHEY, SMNVEV (reference sequence). This chain's CDR3 is CASVKLQDWGSPLHF. The CDR3 DNA reads as TGTGCCAGCGTGAAATTACAGGATTGGGGTTCACCCCTCCACTTT.

The chain uses TRBV9 and TRBJ2-7; 8 bases match TRBD1. J lost 6 bases, V lost 4 bases, and 9 bases had no gene match. The CDR3 has 14 amino acids. Germline lookup yields CDR1 SGDLS and CDR2 YYNGEE. DNA for the CDR3: TGTGCCAGCAGCCCCGGGACAGGTTACAGCGAGCAGTACTTC. This codes for CASSPGTGYSEQYF. Full variable domain (outside the CDR3, taken from reference TRBV9 and TRBJ2-7): DSGVTQTPKHLITATGQRVTLRCSPRSGDLSVYWYQQSLDQGLQFLIQYYNGEERAKGNILERFSAQQFPDLHSELNLSSLELGDSALYFCASSPGTGYSEQYFGPGTRLTVT.

The rearrangement joins TRBV7-9 to TRBJ2-2, with D perhaps matching TRBD2 (5 bases). The CDR3 is 13 amino acids. Trimming removed 4 bases at V and 6 bases at J, with 9 bases between. The germline V gene encodes CDR1 SEHNR and CDR2 FQNEAQ (reference sequence). The CDR3 spells CASSSDFPGELFF. DNA of the CDR3: TGTGCCAGCAGCTCGGACTTCCCCGGGGAGCTGTTTTTT.

V gene TRBV5-1 combines with J gene TRBJ2-6; D ambiguous. The CDR3 totals 14 residues. V was shortened by 3 bases and J by 0 bases, with 4 bases between the two germline ends. Germline V lookup: CDR1 SGHRS, CDR2 YFSETQ. CDR3 region: CASSWSSGANVLTF. The DNA for the CDR3 is TGCGCCAGCAGCTGGAGCTCTGGGGCCAACGTCCTGACTTTC.

With regard to this clone: Distinct nucleotide sequences in the sample also encode this CDR3. The V and J genes are TRBV30 and TRBJ2-7; the match to TRBD1 covers 7 bases. Trimming at V came to 2 bases and at J to 2 bases, leaving 3 bases not matched to a gene. CDR3 length: 13 amino acids. Germline V gives CDR1 GTSNPN, CDR2 SVGIG (reference sequence). CDR3 in DNA: TGTGCCTGGAGTTTAGACAGGGCCTACGAGCAGTACTTC. It translates to CAWSLDRAYEQYF.

This chain joins TRBV2 and TRBJ2-7; no clear D. V shed 4 bases and J shed 4 bases, with 17 bases lying between them. The CDR3 runs 15 residues. Germline CDR1 and CDR2: SNHLY and FYNNEI. As DNA, the CDR3 is TGTGCCAGCAGTGTGGAAGGGTCCCCGAAATACGAGCAGTACTTC. It translates to CASSVEGSPKYEQYF.

The gene calls are TRBV6-6 and TRBJ2-2; D is undetermined. CDR3 length: 15 amino acids. Germline V gives CDR1 MNHNY, CDR2 SVGAGI (reference sequence). V shed 0 bases and J shed 2 bases, with 7 bases lying between them. DNA of the CDR3: TGTGCCAGCAGTTACTCATCCTCAAACACCGGGGAGCTGTTTTTT. Protein sequence: CASSYSSSNTGELFF.

This clone has a single count. The chain combines TRBV10-1 with TRBJ1-1, with TRBD1 identical over 8 bases. Germline V CDR1 and CDR2: WNHNN, SYGVQD (reference sequence). CDR3 length: 13 amino acids. V lost 9 bases, J lost 7 bases, and 10 bases stayed unmatched. Written as DNA, the CDR3 is TGCGCCAGTTCGGACAGGGAATGGGGTGAAGCTTTCTTT. This encodes CASSDREWGEAFF.

This clone was observed a single time. This rearrangement joins TRBV18 to TRBJ1-1, with D uncertain. Germline CDR1 reads KGHSH; CDR2 reads LQKENI. V was clipped by 3 bases and J by 3 bases, with 8 bases between them. The CDR3 has 13 amino acids. The CDR3 spells CASSPGRDTEAFF. CDR3 in DNA: TGTGCCAGCTCACCCGGGAGGGACACTGAAGCTTTCTTT.

The V gene is TRBV6-5, the J gene TRBJ2-7; 8 positions agree with TRBD2. From germline, CDR1 is MNHEY and CDR2 SVGAGI. This CDR3 comprises 14 residues. Unmatched junction bases numbered 3, after V lost 5 bases and J lost 0 bases. The CDR3 region has the DNA TGTGCCAGCAGTGTAGCGGGGTACTCCTACGAGCAGTACTTC. It encodes CASSVAGYSYEQYF.

This chain joins TRBV9 and TRBJ1-2; D gene uncertain. V lost 1 base to trimming and J lost 0 bases, with 4 bases between them. The CDR3 loop spans 13 amino acids. Germline V gene lookup returns CDR1 SGDLS and CDR2 YYNGEE. CDR3 coding DNA: TGTGCCAGCAGCGTACGTTCTAACTATGGCTACACCTTC. Translation gives CASSVRSNYGYTF. The full variable domain, completed using reference TRBV9 and TRBJ1-2, is DSGVTQTPKHLITATGQRVTLRCSPRSGDLSVYWYQQSLDQGLQFLIQYYNGEERAKGNILERFSAQQFPDLHSELNLSSLELGDSALYFCASSVRSNYGYTFGSGTRLTVV.

The chain links TRBV7-9 to TRBJ1-6; possible D gene TRBD1, 5 bases. The CDR3 consists of 13 residues. Between the trimmed V and J ends, which lost 4 bases and 9 bases, there was a span of 10 bases. Germline loops: CDR1 SEHNR, CDR2 FQNEAQ (reference sequence). The CDR3 here is CASSSEGSSPLHF. The CDR3 region has the DNA TGTGCCAGCAGCTCAGAGGGGAGTTCACCCCTCCACTTT.

The V gene is TRBV11-3, the J gene TRBJ2-1, with 7 bases identical to TRBD1. In germline, CDR1 is SGHNT, CDR2 YENEEA. This CDR3 has 17 amino acids. The trim removed 1 base at V and 0 bases at J, leaving 6 bases unmatched. CDR3 in amino acids: CASSLGQGDVSYNEQFF. Here the CDR3 DNA reads TGTGCCAGCAGCTTAGGTCAGGGGGATGTCTCCTACAATGAGCAGTTCTTC.

The chain combines TRBV7-3 with TRBJ2-2; 8 bases map to TRBD2. The trim removed 2 bases at V and 7 bases at J, leaving 12 bases unmatched. This CDR3 has 17 amino acids. CDR1 and CDR2 from the germline V gene are SGHTA and FQGTGA. The CDR3 protein is CASSLWASGGSGGELFF. In DNA form, the CDR3 reads TGTGCCAGCAGCTTATGGGCCAGCGGGGGCTCGGGCGGGGAGCTGTTTTTT. The whole variable domain, filled in from reference TRBV7-3 and TRBJ2-2, reads GAGVSQTPSNKVTEKGKYVELRCDPISGHTALYWYRQSLGQGPEFLIYFQGTGAADDSGLPNDRFFAVRPEGSVSTLKIQRTERGDSAVYLCASSLWASGGSGGELFFGEGSRLTVL.

This clone was recorded a few times. V is TRBV7-2 and J is TRBJ1-2; 7 bases fit TRBD1. CDR3 length equals 15 residues. CDR1 and CDR2 (germline): SGHTA, FQGNSA. Trimming took 3 bases from V and 8 from J; bases not matched to a gene: 12. The CDR3 is CASSLDQTGARGYTF. CDR3 in DNA: TGTGCCAGCAGCTTGGACCAAACAGGGGCTCGGGGCTACACCTTC.

The V and J genes are TRBV13 and TRBJ2-7, with 14 nucleotides matching TRBD2. Looked up from germline, CDR1 is PRHDT and CDR2 is FYEKMQ (reference sequence). V trimming: 6 bases; J trimming: 2 bases; junction bases outside the gene matches: 3. The CDR3 has 15 residues. The CDR3 sequence is CASRRLAGGAYEQYF. As DNA, the CDR3 is TGTGCCAGCAGGCGACTAGCGGGGGGGGCCTACGAGCAGTACTTC. The full variable domain, rest sourced from reference TRBV13 and TRBJ2-7, is AAGVIQSPRHLIKEKRETATLKCYPIPRHDTVYWYQQGPGQDPQFLISFYEKMQSDKGSIPDRFSAQQFSDYHSELNMSSLELGDSALYFCASRRLAGGAYEQYFGPGTRLTVT.

This chain uses TRBV7-2 with TRBJ2-3, with no clear D. Trimming left V 7 bases short and J 2 bases short, with 7 bases between. The germline gives CDR1 SGHTA, CDR2 FQGNSA. The CDR3 extends over 12 amino acids. The CDR3 loop reads CASTPDTDTQYF. Here the CDR3 DNA reads TGTGCCAGCACCCCTGACACAGATACGCAGTATTTT.

The V call is TRBV6-6, the J call TRBJ2-3; 9 bases fit TRBD2. Germline-derived CDR1 and CDR2 are MNHNY and SVGAGI (reference sequence). Losses at the gene ends were 1 base for V and 1 base for J; bases not matched to a gene: 3. CDR3 length: 16 residues. The CDR3 coding sequence is TGTGCCAGCAGTTACTGGTCTAGCGGGGGCACAGATACGCAGTATTTT. It codes for CASSYWSSGGTDTQYF.

The rearrangement joins TRBV30 to TRBJ2-1; D perhaps matches TRBD2 (5 bases). Trimming cost V 0 bases and J 5 bases, with 8 bases left between them. CDR3 length: 13 amino acids. Germline V lookup: CDR1 GTSNPN, CDR2 SVGIG (reference sequence). CDR3 sequence reads: CAWSVRGNNEQFF. In DNA, the CDR3 is TGTGCCTGGAGTGTCCGAGGGAACAATGAGCAGTTCTTC.

This clone appeared once. The gene calls are TRBV5-8 and TRBJ1-2, with 9 positions matching TRBD1. The V segment lost 4 bases and the J segment 3 bases; nucleotides outside the gene matches: 10. This CDR3 region has 16 residues. The germline gives CDR1 SGHTS, CDR2 YDEGEE. DNA for the CDR3: TGTGCCAGCAGCGGGGACAGGGCTCGATTTGACTATGGCTACACCTTC. This gives the protein CASSGDRARFDYGYTF.